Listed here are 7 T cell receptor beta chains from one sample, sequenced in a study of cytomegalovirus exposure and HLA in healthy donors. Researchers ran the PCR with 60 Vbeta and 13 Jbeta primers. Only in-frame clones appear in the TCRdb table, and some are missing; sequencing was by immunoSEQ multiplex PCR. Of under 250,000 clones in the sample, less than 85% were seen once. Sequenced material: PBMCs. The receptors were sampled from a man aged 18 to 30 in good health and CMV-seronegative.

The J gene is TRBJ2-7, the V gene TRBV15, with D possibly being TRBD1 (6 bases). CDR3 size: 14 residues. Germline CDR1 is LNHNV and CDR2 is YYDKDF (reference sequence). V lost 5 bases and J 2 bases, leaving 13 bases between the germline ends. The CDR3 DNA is TGTGCCACCAGCGCCAGACAGGCGACCTACGAGCAGTACTTC. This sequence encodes CATSARQATYEQYF.

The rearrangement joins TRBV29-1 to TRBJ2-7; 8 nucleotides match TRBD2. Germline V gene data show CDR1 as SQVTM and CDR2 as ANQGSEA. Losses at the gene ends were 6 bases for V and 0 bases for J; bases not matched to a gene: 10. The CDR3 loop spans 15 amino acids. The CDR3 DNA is TGCAGCGTCCTTCAACTAGCGGCCCTCTCCTACGAGCAGTACTTC. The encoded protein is CSVLQLAALSYEQYF.

The CDR3: CASSLYRHYEQYF. The CDR3, as DNA: TGTGCCAGCAGTTTATACCGACACTACGAGCAGTACTTC. The rearrangement links TRBV28 to TRBJ2-7; no reliable D call. The CDR3 runs to 13 residues. V was shortened by 1 base and J by 3 bases, with 7 bases between the two germline ends. Germline V gene lookup returns CDR1 MDHEN and CDR2 SYDVKM.

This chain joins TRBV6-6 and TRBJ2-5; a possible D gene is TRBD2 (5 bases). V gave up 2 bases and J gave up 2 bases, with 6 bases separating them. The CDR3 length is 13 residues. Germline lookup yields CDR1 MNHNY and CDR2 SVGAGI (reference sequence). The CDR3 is CASSYREQETQYF. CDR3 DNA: TGTGCCAGCAGTTACCGGGAACAAGAGACCCAGTACTTC.

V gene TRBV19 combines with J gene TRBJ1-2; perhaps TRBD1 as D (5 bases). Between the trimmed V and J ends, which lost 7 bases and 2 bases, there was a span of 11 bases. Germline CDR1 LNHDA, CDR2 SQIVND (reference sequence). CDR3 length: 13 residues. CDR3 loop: CASTPGLNYGYTF. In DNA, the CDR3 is TGTGCCAGTACGCCGGGACTGAACTATGGCTACACCTTC.

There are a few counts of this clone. CDR3 nucleotides: TGTGCCAGCAGCGGTATGGCAGGGACAGATACGCAGTATTTT. Amino acids: CASSGMAGTDTQYF. The gene calls are TRBV14 and TRBJ2-3, with D possibly being TRBD1 (5 bases). The V gene's germline CDR1 is SGHDN and CDR2 FVKESK. The V end was cut by 5 bases, the J end by 3 bases, with 12 bases between. The CDR3 runs to 14 residues.

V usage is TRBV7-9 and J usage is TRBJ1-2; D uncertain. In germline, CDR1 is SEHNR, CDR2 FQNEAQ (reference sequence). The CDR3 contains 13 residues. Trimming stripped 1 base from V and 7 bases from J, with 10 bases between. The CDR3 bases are TGTGCCAGCAGCTTAGAAGCGACGGGTGGCTACACCTTC. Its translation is CASSLEATGGYTF.